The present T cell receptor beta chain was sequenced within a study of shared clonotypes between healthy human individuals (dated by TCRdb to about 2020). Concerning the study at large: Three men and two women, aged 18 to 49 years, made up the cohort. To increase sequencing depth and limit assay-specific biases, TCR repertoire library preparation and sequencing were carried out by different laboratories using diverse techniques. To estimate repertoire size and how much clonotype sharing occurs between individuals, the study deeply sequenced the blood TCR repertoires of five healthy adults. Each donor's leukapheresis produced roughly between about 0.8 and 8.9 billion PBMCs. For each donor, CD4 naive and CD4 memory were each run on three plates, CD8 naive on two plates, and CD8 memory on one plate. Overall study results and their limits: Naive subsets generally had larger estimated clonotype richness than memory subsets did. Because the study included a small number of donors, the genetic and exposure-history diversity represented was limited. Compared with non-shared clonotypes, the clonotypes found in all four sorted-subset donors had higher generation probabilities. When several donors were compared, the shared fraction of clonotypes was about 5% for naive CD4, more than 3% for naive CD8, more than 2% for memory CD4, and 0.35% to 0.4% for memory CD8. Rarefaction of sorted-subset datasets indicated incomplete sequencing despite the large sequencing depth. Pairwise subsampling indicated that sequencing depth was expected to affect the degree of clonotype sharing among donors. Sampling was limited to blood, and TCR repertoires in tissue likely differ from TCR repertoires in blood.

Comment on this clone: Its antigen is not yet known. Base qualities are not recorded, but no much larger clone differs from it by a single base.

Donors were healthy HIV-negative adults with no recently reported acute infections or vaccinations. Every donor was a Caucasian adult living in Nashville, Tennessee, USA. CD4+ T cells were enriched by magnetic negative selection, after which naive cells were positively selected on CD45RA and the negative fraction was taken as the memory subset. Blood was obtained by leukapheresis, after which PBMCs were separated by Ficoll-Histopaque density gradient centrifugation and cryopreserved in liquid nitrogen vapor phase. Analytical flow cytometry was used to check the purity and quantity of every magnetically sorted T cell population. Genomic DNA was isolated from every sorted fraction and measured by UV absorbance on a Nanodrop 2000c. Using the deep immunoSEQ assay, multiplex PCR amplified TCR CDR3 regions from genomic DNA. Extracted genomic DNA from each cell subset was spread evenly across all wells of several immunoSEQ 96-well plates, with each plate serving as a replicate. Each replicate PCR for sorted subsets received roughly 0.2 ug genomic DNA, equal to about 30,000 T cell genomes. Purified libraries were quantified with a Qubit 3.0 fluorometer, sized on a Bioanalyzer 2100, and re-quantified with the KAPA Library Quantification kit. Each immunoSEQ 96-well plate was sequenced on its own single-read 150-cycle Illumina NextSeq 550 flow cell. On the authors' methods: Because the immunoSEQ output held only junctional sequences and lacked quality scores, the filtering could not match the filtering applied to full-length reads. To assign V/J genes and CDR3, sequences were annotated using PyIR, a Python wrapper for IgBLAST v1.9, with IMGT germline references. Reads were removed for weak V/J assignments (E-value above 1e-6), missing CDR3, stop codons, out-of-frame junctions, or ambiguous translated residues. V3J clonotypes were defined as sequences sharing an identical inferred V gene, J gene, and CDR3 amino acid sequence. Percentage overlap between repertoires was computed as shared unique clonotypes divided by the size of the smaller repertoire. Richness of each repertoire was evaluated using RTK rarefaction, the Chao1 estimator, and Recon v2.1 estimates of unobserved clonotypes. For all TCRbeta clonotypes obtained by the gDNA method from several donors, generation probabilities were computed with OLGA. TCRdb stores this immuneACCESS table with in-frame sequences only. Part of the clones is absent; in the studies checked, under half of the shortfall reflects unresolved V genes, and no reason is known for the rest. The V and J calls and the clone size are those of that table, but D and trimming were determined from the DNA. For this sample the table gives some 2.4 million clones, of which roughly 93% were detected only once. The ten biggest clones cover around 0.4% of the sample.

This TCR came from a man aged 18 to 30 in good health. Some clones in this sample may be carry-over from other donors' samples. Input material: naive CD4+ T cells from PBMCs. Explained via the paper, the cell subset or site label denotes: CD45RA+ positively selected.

The CDR3 region has the sequence CAWRDTTPYYGYTF. DNA sequence: TGTGCCTGGAGAGACACCACACCGTACTATGGCTACACCTTC. Recombination connected TRBV30 to TRBJ1-2; no confident D gene assignment can be made. Taken from the germline V gene (reference sequence), the CDR1 and CDR2 loops are GTSNPN and SVGIG. Measured from the cysteine to the phenylalanine, the CDR3 is 14 residues long. Only the CDR3 portion is preserved as DNA: 42 bases, with reading frame beginning at the first base. V loses 3 bases of germline sequence and J loses 3 bases, and the interval between the two ends is 14 bases. With the rest looked up from the reference TRBV30 and TRBJ1-2 genes rather than sequenced, the full variable domain is SQTIHQWPATLVQPVGSPLSLECTVEGTSNPNLYWYRQAAGRGLQLLFYSVGIGQISSEVPQNLSASRPQDRQFILSSKKLLLSDSGFYLCAWRDTTPYYGYTFGSGTRLTVV.